A single sample gave rise to the 12 T cell receptor beta chains below, sequenced in a study of shared clonotypes between healthy human individuals. Profiled with immunoSEQ multiplex PCR; TCRdb holds only in-frame clones, not every one. The table shows roughly 2,500,000 clones, with approximately 93% occurring only once. Sequencing was carried out using naive CD4+ T cells from PBMCs. The subset denotes: CD45RA+ positively selected. The receptors were gathered from a man aged 18 to 30 in good health. Some clones in this sample may be carry-over from other donors' samples.

This sequence joins TRBV7-2 and TRBJ1-5; tentatively, D is TRBD1 (6 bases). The CDR3 covers 14 residues. Germline-derived CDR1 and CDR2 are SGHTA and FQGNSA. Trimming took 1 base from V and 7 from J, leaving 11 bases between them. CDR3 loop: CASSLGRGSQPQHF. The CDR3 DNA follows: TGTGCCAGCAGCTTAGGCAGGGGTAGCCAGCCCCAGCATTTT.

This clone occurred a few times. This chain connects TRBV5-1 to TRBJ1-1; 11 bases agree with TRBD1. The CDR3 consists of 15 residues. After removal of 2 bases from V and 3 bases from J, the junction contained 3 bases not matched to a gene. Germline CDR1 is SGHRS and CDR2 is YFSETQ. CDR3 in amino acids: CASSFLGQGDTEAFF. CDR3 sequence (DNA): TGCGCCAGCAGCTTCCTGGGACAGGGGGACACTGAAGCTTTCTTT. The full variable domain, in which reference TRBV5-1 and TRBJ1-1 provide the parts outside the CDR3, is KAGVTQTPRYLIKTRGQQVTLSCSPISGHRSVSWYQQTPGQGLQFLFEYFSETQRNKGNFPGRFSGRQFSNSRSEMNVSTLELGDSALYLCASSFLGQGDTEAFFGQGTRLTVV.

This chain links TRBV29-1 with TRBJ2-5; D remains unclear. Germline V gives CDR1 SQVTM, CDR2 ANQGSEA. Trimming left V 6 bases short and J 3 bases short, with 11 bases between. This CDR3 has 12 amino acids. CDR3 sequence reads: CSVCRAEETQYF. CDR3 DNA: TGCAGCGTCTGTCGGGCGGAAGAGACCCAGTACTTC.

This chain connects TRBV28 to TRBJ2-7, with 11 bases matching TRBD1. Germline V lookup: CDR1 MDHEN, CDR2 SYDVKM. The junction had 3 bases not matched to a gene; V was cut back by 8 bases and J by 3 bases. The CDR3 has 13 residues. CDR3: CASGTGGGYEQYF. The CDR3 bases are TGTGCCAGCGGGACAGGGGGTGGCTACGAGCAGTACTTC.

The J gene is TRBJ1-1, the V gene TRBV5-1, with D possibly matching TRBD1 (5 bases). The ends were cut back, 3 bases at V and 5 bases at J, with 20 bases in the middle. Germline CDR1 is SGHRS and CDR2 is YFSETQ. There are 16 residues in the CDR3. CDR3 sequence (DNA): TGCGCCAGCAGCTCCGGGACGCCCTTCGAGGGGACTGAAGCTTTCTTT. Amino acids: CASSSGTPFEGTEAFF. The entire variable domain, with the rest obtained from reference TRBV5-1 and TRBJ1-1, is as follows: KAGVTQTPRYLIKTRGQQVTLSCSPISGHRSVSWYQQTPGQGLQFLFEYFSETQRNKGNFPGRFSGRQFSNSRSEMNVSTLELGDSALYLCASSSGTPFEGTEAFFGQGTRLTVV.

In regard to this clone: Its ends do not fully match the called genes, so a read error is possible. The chain employs TRBV4-3 and TRBJ1-2; D is unclear. Germline V gives CDR1 LGHNA, CDR2 YSLEER. The CDR3 runs to 14 residues. The CDR3 reads CASSQEGSYYGYTF. The CDR3 nucleotides are TGCGCCAGCAGCCAAGAGGGGTCGTACTACGGCTACACCTTC.

The chain has TRBV19 and TRBJ1-1; unclear D gene. Germline-derived CDR1 and CDR2 are LNHDA and SQIVND (reference sequence). V was cut by 7 bases and J by 2 bases, with 14 bases left in between. The CDR3 has 14 residues. The CDR3 region has the DNA TGTGCCAGTACTACCCTCTTGGCCAACACTGAAGCTTTCTTT. Its protein is CASTTLLANTEAFF.

The chain joins TRBV2 to TRBJ2-6, with no clear D. The CDR3 is made up of 15 amino acids. V was pared by 9 bases and J by 0 bases, with 12 bases between. CDR1 is SNHLY and CDR2 is FYNNEI in the germline V gene. The CDR3 reads CASTLTHSGANVLTF. The DNA of the CDR3 is TGTGCCAGTACCTTGACGCACTCTGGGGCCAACGTCCTGACTTTC.

On this clone itself: The same CDR3 also results from other DNA sequences found in this sample. This chain joins TRBV19 and TRBJ2-3; TRBD2 aligns across 12 bases. This CDR3 is built from 15 residues. Germline lookup yields CDR1 LNHDA and CDR2 SQIVND (reference sequence). Trimming took 8 bases from V and 4 from J; bases not matched to a gene: 7. CDR3 in DNA: TGTGCCAGTTCCAGACTAGCGGGAGTAGCAGATACGCAGTATTTT. Translation: CASSRLAGVADTQYF.

Of note for this clone: The same CDR3 also results from other DNA sequences found in this sample. The chain recombines TRBV5-1 with TRBJ2-3; no clear D. This CDR3 has 14 amino acids. Trimming took 0 bases from V and 2 from J, leaving 7 bases between them. Germline lookup yields CDR1 SGHRS and CDR2 YFSETQ. The CDR3 region is CASSLADPTDTQYF. In DNA, the CDR3 is TGCGCCAGCAGCTTGGCGGACCCCACAGATACGCAGTATTTT. Together with reference TRBV5-1 and TRBJ2-3, the CDR3 gives the full variable domain: KAGVTQTPRYLIKTRGQQVTLSCSPISGHRSVSWYQQTPGQGLQFLFEYFSETQRNKGNFPGRFSGRQFSNSRSEMNVSTLELGDSALYLCASSLADPTDTQYFGPGTRLTVL.

The V and J genes are TRBV5-4 and TRBJ2-1, with TRBD2 matching over 11 bases. This CDR3 spans 15 amino acids. The germline V gene has CDR1 SGHNT and CDR2 YYREEE (reference sequence). The ends lost 7 bases at V and 3 bases at J; junction bases unmatched: 6. For the CDR3, the DNA is TGTGCCAGCCAGACTAGCGGGGATTTCTACAATGAGCAGTTCTTC. Translated, it gives CASQTSGDFYNEQFF.

The genes are TRBV15 and TRBJ2-7; D possibly corresponds to TRBD2 (6 bases). The germline gives CDR1 LNHNV, CDR2 YYDKDF (reference sequence). The CDR3 is made up of 16 amino acids. The V gene lost 3 bases and the J gene lost 0 bases, with 15 bases spanning the gap. The CDR3 loop is CATSRGGRISSYEQYF. The CDR3 coding sequence is TGTGCCACCAGCAGGGGGGGACGGATAAGCTCCTACGAGCAGTACTTC.